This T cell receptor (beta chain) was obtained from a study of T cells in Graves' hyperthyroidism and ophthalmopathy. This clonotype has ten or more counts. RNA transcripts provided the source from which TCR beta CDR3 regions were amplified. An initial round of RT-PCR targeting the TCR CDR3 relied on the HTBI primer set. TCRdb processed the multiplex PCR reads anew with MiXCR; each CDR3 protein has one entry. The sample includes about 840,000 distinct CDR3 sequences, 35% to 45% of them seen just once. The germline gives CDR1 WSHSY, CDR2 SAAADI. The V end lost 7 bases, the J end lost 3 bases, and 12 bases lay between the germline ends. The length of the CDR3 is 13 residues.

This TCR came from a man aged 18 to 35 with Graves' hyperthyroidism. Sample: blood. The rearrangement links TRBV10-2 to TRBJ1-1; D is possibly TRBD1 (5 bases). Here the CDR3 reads CASNLDRDTEAFF. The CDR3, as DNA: TGCGCCAGCAACCTCGACAGAGACACTGAAGCTTTCTTT.